Each of the 23 T cell receptor beta chains below was sequenced from the same sample in a study of OX40 agonist ivuxolimab in advanced cancers. Sequenced by immunoSEQ multiplex PCR; TCRdb stores in-frame clones only, minus some. Among approximately 70,000 clones listed, roughly 88% were seen once. Sequences were derived from CD4+ or CD8+ T cells sorted from blood, sampled in a trial of the OX40 agonist ivuxolimab. Source of these receptors: an adult with an advanced solid tumor such as melanoma, head and neck, liver or kidney cancer.

The rearrangement joins TRBV7-2 to TRBJ2-7; 10 bases fit TRBD2. The ends lost 5 bases at V and 6 bases at J; junction bases unmatched: 10. This CDR3 comprises 15 residues. Germline-derived CDR1 and CDR2 are SGHTA and FQGNSA. The CDR3 reads CASSGWASGRSEQYF. DNA for the CDR3: TGTGCCAGCAGCGGGTGGGCTAGCGGGAGATCCGAGCAGTACTTC. Complete variable domain (other parts from reference TRBV7-2 and TRBJ2-7): GAGVSQSPSNKVTEKGKDVELRCDPISGHTALYWYRQSLGQGLEFLIYFQGNSAPDKSGLPSDRFSAERTGGSVSTLTIQRTQQEDSAVYLCASSGWASGRSEQYFGPGTRLTVT.

This rearrangement joins TRBV5-1 to TRBJ2-7; D is tentatively TRBD1 or TRBD2 (5 bases each). This CDR3 is built from 16 residues. Trimming pared 4 bases from V and 0 bases from J, leaving 17 bases between. In germline, CDR1 is SGHRS, CDR2 YFSETQ. The CDR3 is CASSGSGTSSSYEQYF. CDR3 sequence (DNA): TGCGCCAGCAGCGGATCCGGGACGTCGAGCTCCTACGAGCAGTACTTC.

This chain connects TRBV5-6 to TRBJ2-4; 8 bases are shared with TRBD2. The V gene end was trimmed by 6 bases and the J gene end by 6 bases; junction bases not matched to a gene: 5. CDR1 is SGHDT and CDR2 is YYEEEE in the germline V gene. The CDR3 length is 13 residues. The DNA of the CDR3 is TGTGCCAGCAATGGCCGGGGGGGAAACATTCAGTACTTC. It specifies CASNGRGGNIQYF.

This sequence joins TRBV14 and TRBJ2-5; TRBD2 aligns across 11 bases. Germline V CDR1 and CDR2: SGHDN, FVKESK. This CDR3 region has 16 residues. V lost 4 bases, J lost 4 bases, and 8 bases stayed unmatched. CDR3 in amino acids: CASSPSLAGVLETQYF. As DNA, the CDR3 is TGTGCCAGCAGCCCATCACTAGCGGGAGTTTTAGAGACCCAGTACTTC.

V usage is TRBV27 and J usage is TRBJ2-4; TRBD2 agrees at 12 bases. CDR3 length: 16 residues. Germline-derived CDR1 and CDR2 are MNHEY and SMNVEV (reference sequence). V lost 5 bases, J lost 4 bases, and 6 bases stayed unmatched. The CDR3 loop reads CASSPRLAGVKNIQYF. In DNA form, the CDR3 reads TGTGCCAGCAGTCCCCGACTAGCGGGAGTTAAAAACATTCAGTACTTC.

The rearrangement links TRBV6-5 to TRBJ2-7; TRBD2 aligns across 9 bases. CDR1 is MNHEY and CDR2 is SVGAGI in the germline V gene. The V segment lost 6 bases and the J segment 4 bases; nucleotides outside the gene matches: 10. The CDR3 has 15 amino acids. The CDR3 region has the DNA TGTGCCAGCAGACGCGCCCGGACTAGCGCGTACGAGCAGTACTTC. It translates to CASRRARTSAYEQYF.

This chain uses TRBV19 with TRBJ1-3; 7 bases are shared with TRBD1. CDR1 is LNHDA and CDR2 is SQIVND in the germline V gene (reference sequence). The CDR3 is made up of 15 amino acids. Trimming cost V 7 bases and J 0 bases; bases outside gene matches: 6. CDR3 residues: CASTPWDSSGNTIYF. Written as DNA, the CDR3 is TGTGCCAGTACCCCCTGGGACAGCTCTGGAAACACCATATATTTT.

As DNA, the CDR3 is TGTGCCAGTGGGAGGGGGGGTCGTGATGAAAAACTGTTTTTT. It codes for CASGRGGRDEKLFF. The V call is TRBV6-1, the J call TRBJ1-4; D perhaps matches TRBD1 (6 bases). CDR1 MNHNS and CDR2 SASEGT come from the germline V gene. Trimming removed 9 bases from V and 6 bases from J, with 17 bases in between. CDR3 length: 14 amino acids.

The CDR3 nucleotides read TGTGCCAGCAGGGGACAGGCCCAAGAGACCCAGTACTTC. Encoded protein: CASRGQAQETQYF. The chain couples TRBV5-4 to TRBJ2-5; 8 nucleotides agree with TRBD1. The germline V gene has CDR1 SGHNT and CDR2 YYREEE (reference sequence). This CDR3 is 13 amino acids long. Trimming took 5 bases from V and 1 from J; bases not matched to a gene: 1. The variable domain in full, with the rest retrieved from reference TRBV5-4 and TRBJ2-5, is ETGVTQSPTHLIKTRGQQVTLRCSSQSGHNTVSWYQQALGQGPQFIFQYYREEENGRGNFPPRFSGLQFPNYSSELNVNALELDDSALYLCASRGQAQETQYFGPGTRLLVL.

The genes are TRBV2 and TRBJ2-7; the D gene is possibly TRBD1 (6 bases). V was pared by 5 bases and J by 7 bases, with 15 bases between. The germline CDR1 and CDR2 sequences are SNHLY and FYNNEI. The CDR3 runs to 13 residues. CDR3 nucleotide sequence: TGTGCCAGCAGTAAGGACAGATTGGGAGAGCAGTACTTC. Translated: CASSKDRLGEQYF.

The rearrangement links TRBV6-1 to TRBJ1-4, with 9 positions matching TRBD1. The V gene end was trimmed by 8 bases and the J gene end by 4 bases; junction bases not matched to a gene: 8. The CDR3 sequence is 15 residues long. Germline V gene data show CDR1 as MNHNS and CDR2 as SASEGT. The DNA for the CDR3 is TGTGCCAGCGCCCCGACAGGGGGTTATAATGAAAAACTGTTTTTT. Translated: CASAPTGGYNEKLFF.

This clone was recorded only once. J is TRBJ1-2 and V is TRBV19; TRBD1 is a possible D gene (6 bases). There are 14 residues in the CDR3. Trimming removed 6 bases from V and 0 bases from J, with 11 bases in between. Germline V gives CDR1 LNHDA, CDR2 SQIVND (reference sequence). In DNA, the CDR3 is TGTGCCAGTAGCGGACAGAGAGCTAACTATGGCTACACCTTC. Translation gives CASSGQRANYGYTF.

The J gene is TRBJ2-1, the V gene TRBV5-6; D is perhaps TRBD2 (5 bases). Trimming took 4 bases from V and 1 from J, leaving 15 bases between them. This CDR3 comprises 16 residues. CDR1 and CDR2 from the germline V gene are SGHDT and YYEEEE. CDR3 in amino acids: CASSQAGRTSYNEQFF. Written as DNA, the CDR3 is TGTGCCAGCAGCCAGGCTGGGCGGACTTCCTACAATGAGCAGTTCTTC.

The chain joins TRBV7-8 to TRBJ2-4, with 10 bases that match TRBD1. The germline CDR1 and CDR2 sequences are SGHVS and FQNEAQ. J was trimmed by 2 bases and V by 5 bases; bases with no gene match: 3. This CDR3 comprises 15 residues. The CDR3 DNA sequence: TGTGCCAGCAGCCGGGACAGGGGAACCAAAAACATTCAGTACTTC. Amino acid sequence: CASSRDRGTKNIQYF.

This sequence joins TRBV7-9 and TRBJ2-7; D is unclear. The germline gives CDR1 SEHNR, CDR2 FQNEAQ (reference sequence). CDR3 length: 12 residues. V was trimmed by 3 bases and J by 1 base, leaving 4 bases between them. This chain's CDR3 is CASSLNSYEQYF. Here the CDR3 DNA reads TGTGCCAGCAGCTTGAATTCCTACGAGCAGTACTTC. The complete variable domain, with remaining parts taken from reference TRBV7-9 and TRBJ2-7, reads DTGVSQNPRHKITKRGQNVTFRCDPISEHNRLYWYRQTLGQGPEFLTYFQNEAQLEKSRLLSDRFSAERPKGSFSTLEIQRTEQGDSAMYLCASSLNSYEQYFGPGTRLTVT.

This clone was seen only once. This chain connects TRBV15 to TRBJ1-1, with D tentatively TRBD1 (5 bases). The V gene's germline CDR1 is LNHNV and CDR2 YYDKDF (reference sequence). V was trimmed by 0 bases and J by 2 bases, leaving 13 bases between them. This CDR3 has 16 amino acids. CDR3 coding DNA: TGTGCCACCAGCAGAGAGCATCCGGGACCCAACACTGAAGCTTTCTTT. It is translated as CATSREHPGPNTEAFF.

The CDR3 DNA follows: TGTGCCAGCACCCATTCAGACAGGAAGAACACCGGGGAGCTGTTTTTT. This encodes CASTHSDRKNTGELFF. The chain uses TRBV11-3 and TRBJ2-2; D is perhaps TRBD1 (6 bases). The CDR3 runs 16 residues. Trimming left V 7 bases short and J 1 base short, with 16 bases between. The V gene's germline CDR1 is SGHNT and CDR2 YENEEA.

This chain joins TRBV7-2 and TRBJ2-1; no clear D gene. This CDR3 spans 15 amino acids. Germline-derived CDR1 and CDR2 are SGHTA and FQGNSA. Trimming removed 5 bases at V and 0 bases at J, with 11 bases between. The DNA of the CDR3 is TGTGCCAGCAGCGACGTGAAAAGCTCCTACAATGAGCAGTTCTTC. Translated, it gives CASSDVKSSYNEQFF.

The chain employs TRBV28 and TRBJ2-1, with unresolved D. Trimming cost V 5 bases and J 6 bases, with 20 bases left between them. This CDR3 region has 16 residues. Germline loops: CDR1 MDHEN, CDR2 SYDVKM. For the CDR3, the DNA is TGTGCCAGCAGTCTACGTTGGCGGCTAGTTAGCAATGAGCAGTTCTTC. This codes for CASSLRWRLVSNEQFF.

This chain links TRBV11-1 with TRBJ2-7; 9 bases map to TRBD2. Germline V gene lookup returns CDR1 SGHAT and CDR2 FQDESV (reference sequence). V was pared by 2 bases and J by 1 base, with 9 bases of the junction left unmatched. The CDR3 runs to 17 residues. The CDR3 DNA is TGTGCCAGCAGCTTACGGGGCGGGAGGGCCGAGTCCTACGAGCAGTACTTC. Protein sequence: CASSLRGGRAESYEQYF.

The rearrangement uses TRBV6-5 and TRBJ2-3; D tentatively fits TRBD1 or TRBD2 (6 bases each). The germline gives CDR1 MNHEY, CDR2 SVGAGI. V was shortened by 7 bases and J by 3 bases, with 14 bases between the two germline ends. This CDR3 comprises 14 residues. CDR3 residues: CASKEGGTTDTQYF. The CDR3 region has the DNA TGTGCCAGCAAGGAGGGGGGAACAACAGATACGCAGTATTTT.

This clone showed up just once. The gene calls are TRBV11-3 and TRBJ1-6, with 7 bases aligning to TRBD1. Germline loops: CDR1 SGHNT, CDR2 YENEEA. The J segment lost 9 bases and the V segment lost 2 bases, leaving 7 bases of the junction unmatched. This CDR3 comprises 15 residues. CDR3 in DNA: TGTGCCAGCAGCTTAAGTGACAGGGACATTTCACCCCTCCACTTT. Protein: CASSLSDRDISPLHF.

The V gene is TRBV7-2, the J gene TRBJ2-3, with D perhaps matching TRBD1 (6 bases). Germline CDR1 is SGHTA and CDR2 is FQGNSA. Trimming pared 7 bases from V and 8 bases from J, leaving 19 bases between. This CDR3 spans 14 amino acids. The CDR3: CASTLTPKGGTQYF. The CDR3 nucleotides are TGTGCCAGCACCCTGACGCCAAAAGGGGGTACGCAGTATTTT.